These 24 T cell receptor beta chains share one sample of origin, sequenced in a study of read filtering for tumor transcriptome and immune sequencing. From roughly 390 ng of RNA, a library with molecular barcoded alpha/delta and beta/gamma adaptors was made. TCRdb re-called the reads through MiXCR, storing one row per CDR3 protein. The table includes over 80,000 distinct CDR3 sequences, 12% detected once. The sample taken for sequencing was a population of CD138-negative cells sorted from bone marrow. The source of these receptors is a donor at least 40 years old with multiple myeloma.

With respect to this clonotype: Germline is not matched at one junction end, which may reflect a read error. The chain has TRBV29-1 and TRBJ2-1; 8 bases fit TRBD1. The CDR3 sequence is 13 residues long. The germline CDR1 and CDR2 sequences are SQVTM and ANQGSEA. CDR3: CSVDWTGSDEQFF. CDR3 nucleotide sequence: TGCAGTGTTGATTGGACAGGGTCCGATGAGCAGTTCTTC.

Ten or more counts support this clonotype. The J gene is TRBJ1-1, the V gene TRBV6-1; the D gene is possibly TRBD1 (5 bases). Trimming removed 6 bases from V and 6 bases from J, with 14 bases in between. CDR3 length: 13 residues. The germline V gene has CDR1 MNHNS and CDR2 SASEGT. As DNA, the CDR3 is TGTGCCAGCAGGGGGGGGGTAGGGCCTGAAGCTTTCTTT. Residues: CASRGGVGPEAFF.

V gene TRBV20-1 combines with J gene TRBJ1-6, with D perhaps matching TRBD1 (5 bases). V was clipped by 6 bases and J by 5 bases, with 17 bases between them. Germline V CDR1 and CDR2: DFQATT, SNEGSKA (reference sequence). CDR3 size: 15 residues. The CDR3 here is CSAAGRASNNSPLHF. The CDR3 bases are TGCAGTGCCGCGGGCAGGGCGTCGAATAATTCACCCCTCCACTTT.

In its sample, this clonotype was seen many times. The junction shows a germline mismatch at one end, possibly a read error. V gene TRBV12-3 or TRBV12-4 combines with J gene TRBJ2-1; TRBD2 agrees at 7 bases. This CDR3 spans 16 amino acids. The chain's CDR3 is CVSSFYPGGLYNEQFF. DNA for the CDR3: TGTGTCAGCAGTTTCTACCCGGGAGGCCTCTACAATGAGCAGTTCTTC.

This clonotype was detected many times. V usage is TRBV20-1 and J usage is TRBJ2-7; 7 nucleotides agree with TRBD2. Trimming took 6 bases from V and 0 from J; bases not matched to a gene: 5. The CDR3 spans 13 residues. Germline lookup yields CDR1 DFQATT and CDR2 SNEGSKA (reference sequence). CDR3 sequence: CSAGTTDSYEQYF. For the CDR3, the DNA is TGCAGTGCCGGGACTACTGACTCCTACGAGCAGTACTTC.

For this clonotype: A much larger clonotype is one base distant, so this may be a read error. This rearrangement joins TRBV20-1 to TRBJ2-5; D is possibly TRBD1 or TRBD2 (6 bases each). The V gene's germline CDR1 is DFQATT and CDR2 SNEGSKA (reference sequence). This CDR3 has 15 amino acids. CDR3 residues: CSARGNAGDSETRYF. The CDR3 coding sequence is TGCAGTGCTAGAGGCAACGCAGGGGACTCGGAGACCCGGTACTTC.

Only one count was recorded for this clonotype. A much more abundant neighbour one base away suggests this may be a read error. V is TRBV4-2 and J is TRBJ2-3; D may be TRBD2 (6 bases). The CDR3 is made up of 15 amino acids. Germline V gene lookup returns CDR1 LGHNA and CDR2 YNFKEQ. With 3 bases removed from V and 5 bases from J, the gap between germline ends came to 15 bases. The DNA for the CDR3 is TGTGCCAGCAGCCAGCAGGAGGGCCTTGTAGATACGCAGTATTTT. Its translation: CASSQQEGLVDTQYF.

The V and J genes are TRBV20-1 and TRBJ2-7; 7 bases are shared with TRBD1. Germline V gene sequence: CDR1 DFQATT, CDR2 SNEGSKA (reference sequence). The CDR3 extends over 14 amino acids. Trimming cost V 5 bases and J 3 bases; bases outside gene matches: 10. The CDR3 here is CSAPDVTGDYEQYF. CDR3 nucleotides: TGCAGTGCTCCTGATGTAACAGGGGACTACGAGCAGTACTTC.

In its sample, this clonotype was seen many times. V usage is TRBV27 and J usage is TRBJ2-1, with 9 nucleotides matching TRBD1. V shed 7 bases and J 4 bases; nucleotides not matched to a gene: 11. CDR1 is MNHEY, CDR2 SMNVEV, per germline (reference sequence). The CDR3 contains 16 residues. DNA for the CDR3: TGTGCCAGCATCCATTCCGGGACAGGGCATTACAATGAGCAGTTCTTC. This translates into CASIHSGTGHYNEQFF.

This clonotype showed up many times. This chain links TRBV20-1 with TRBJ2-1; 7 bases match TRBD2. Germline V gives CDR1 DFQATT, CDR2 SNEGSKA (reference sequence). The CDR3 is made up of 16 amino acids. The V segment lost 2 bases and the J segment 7 bases; nucleotides outside the gene matches: 14. This CDR3 is CSARPGGRARWNEQFF. In DNA, the CDR3 is TGCAGTGCTAGACCCGGGGGGAGGGCCAGGTGGAATGAGCAGTTCTTC.

The sample holds many counts of this clonotype. The gene calls are TRBV6-4 and TRBJ1-2; TRBD1 matches 7 bases. The CDR3 has 15 residues. V shed 5 bases and J 5 bases; nucleotides not matched to a gene: 11. Germline V gene sequence: CDR1 MRHNA, CDR2 SNTAGT. The CDR3 region has the DNA TGTGCCAGCAGTCCTTTCCCAGGGGGACAGTATGGCTACACCTTC. It encodes CASSPFPGGQYGYTF.

This clonotype was counted many times. This chain links TRBV6-5 with TRBJ2-7; tentatively, D is TRBD1 or TRBD2 (5 bases each). V lost 0 bases to trimming and J lost 2 bases, with 14 bases between them. This CDR3 has 16 amino acids. Germline CDR1 reads MNHEY; CDR2 reads SVGAGI. CDR3 in amino acids: CASSYSSGDGTYEQYF. The CDR3 coding sequence is TGTGCCAGCAGTTACTCAAGTGGGGACGGCACCTACGAGCAGTACTTC.

This clonotype was seen only a few times. Being one base from a much bigger clone, this may be a read error. This chain connects TRBV28 to TRBJ2-5, with D possibly being TRBD2 (5 bases). This CDR3 is 15 amino acids long. Germline CDR1 reads MDHEN; CDR2 reads SYDVKM. V lost 6 bases, J lost 9 bases, and 23 bases lay in between. CDR3 protein: CASSPQSRAPEAQYF. The CDR3 DNA reads TGTGCCAGCAGCCCTCAGTCGCGGGCCCCCGAGGCCCAGTACTTC.

This clonotype was counted many times. The J gene is TRBJ2-7, the V gene TRBV29-1; 9 bases match TRBD2. The ends lost 3 bases at V and 6 bases at J; junction bases unmatched: 3. CDR1 is SQVTM, CDR2 ANQGSEA, per germline. This CDR3 contains 12 residues. CDR3 region: CSVDSGGGEQYF. As DNA, the CDR3 is TGCAGCGTTGATAGCGGGGGAGGCGAGCAGTACTTC.

This clonotype has a count of ten or more. The junction departs from germline at one end; a sequencing error may be responsible. J is TRBJ2-1 and V is TRBV7-3, with 9 bases aligning to TRBD2. The CDR3 runs 15 residues. Germline V gene sequence: CDR1 SGHTA, CDR2 FQGTGA. For the CDR3, the DNA is TGTGCCAGCGGCTTAAATAGCGGGAGCATCGATGAGCAGTTCTTC. Residues: CASGLNSGSIDEQFF.

This clonotype was recorded at least ten times. The rearrangement links TRBV5-1 to TRBJ2-7; the D gene is possibly TRBD1 (5 bases). The germline CDR1 and CDR2 sequences are SGHRS and YFSETQ. The germline V and J ends were trimmed by 4 bases and 2 bases, with 13 bases remaining between them. This CDR3 has 14 amino acids. The CDR3 here is CASSKGRQTYEQYF. The CDR3 region has the DNA TGCGCCAGCAGCAAAGGAAGACAGACCTACGAGCAGTACTTC.

This clonotype was detected ten times or more. This chain joins TRBV10-3 and TRBJ2-5; TRBD1 agrees at 8 bases. The V gene's germline CDR1 is ENHRY and CDR2 SYGVKD. The length of the CDR3 is 14 residues. With V trimmed by 7 bases and J by 2 bases, 6 bases remained unmatched. The CDR3 loop is CAINRQGPQETQYF. In DNA, the CDR3 is TGTGCCATCAACAGACAGGGGCCACAAGAGACCCAGTACTTC.

This clonotype has a count of ten or more. The chain joins TRBV28 to TRBJ2-5; a weak D match, TRBD1 (6 bases). This CDR3 has 13 residues. Germline lookup yields CDR1 MDHEN and CDR2 SYDVKM. As DNA, the CDR3 is TGTGCGACGCAGGGGCAACCTCAAGAGACCCAGTACTTC. This sequence encodes CATQGQPQETQYF.

This clonotype was recorded many times. This rearrangement joins TRBV4-2 to TRBJ2-2, with unresolved D. In germline, CDR1 is LGHNA, CDR2 YNFKEQ. The CDR3 contains 14 residues. With 0 bases removed from V and 4 bases from J, the gap between germline ends came to 6 bases. The CDR3, as DNA: TGTGCCAGCAGCCAAGAACATCCCACCGGGGAGCTGTTTTTT. Its protein product is CASSQEHPTGELFF.

This clonotype was recorded a few times. The gene calls are TRBV20-1 and TRBJ1-5, with D maybe TRBD1 (5 bases). The germline gives CDR1 DFQATT, CDR2 SNEGSKA (reference sequence). The CDR3 is 14 residues long. The ends were cut back, 2 bases at V and 1 base at J, with 9 bases in the middle. The CDR3 DNA follows: TGCAGTGCTAGACAGGGATGGAGCAATCAGCCCCAGCATTTT. Protein: CSARQGWSNQPQHF.

This clonotype appeared many times. The chain has TRBV11-2 and TRBJ1-1; no clear D. Germline lookup yields CDR1 SGHAT and CDR2 FQNNGV. Deletions cut 1 base from V and 7 bases from J, with 4 bases between. The CDR3 is 11 amino acids. The CDR3 coding sequence is TGTGCCAGCAGCTTAGGTGTTGAAGCTTTCTTT. Translated: CASSLGVEAFF.

This clonotype showed up many times. The V gene is TRBV28, the J gene TRBJ2-7; unclear D gene. The germline V gene encodes CDR1 MDHEN and CDR2 SYDVKM. This CDR3 is built from 13 residues. Trimming took 7 bases from V and 7 from J, leaving 17 bases between them. This CDR3 reads CASTPGVLGEQYF. The CDR3 bases are TGTGCCAGCACCCCTGGTGTCTTGGGAGAGCAGTACTTC.

This clonotype showed up just a few times. The J gene is TRBJ2-5, the V gene TRBV5-1; D unclear. Trimming cost V 0 bases and J 1 base, with 10 bases left between them. Germline-derived CDR1 and CDR2 are SGHRS and YFSETQ. This CDR3 comprises 15 residues. CDR3 coding DNA: TGCGCCAGCAGCTTGGGTGCTGGACCCCAAGAGACCCAGTACTTC. Protein: CASSLGAGPQETQYF.

This clonotype was detected many times. V gene TRBV10-2 combines with J gene TRBJ2-3; D possibly corresponds to TRBD1 (6 bases). Germline V lookup: CDR1 WSHSY, CDR2 SAAADI. V dropped 4 bases and J dropped 1 base, with 18 bases sitting between them. CDR3 length: 17 residues. The CDR3 loop is CASSGRPTPGGTDTQYF. For the CDR3, the DNA is TGCGCCAGCAGTGGGAGGCCAACCCCAGGGGGCACAGATACGCAGTATTTT.